A single sample is the source of the 20 T cell receptor beta chains below, sequenced in a study of T cells in Graves' hyperthyroidism and ophthalmopathy. It was RNA transcripts that yielded the amplified TCR beta CDR3 regions. First-round RT-PCR targeting the TCR CDR3 was performed with the HTBI primer set. TCRdb called the multiplex PCR reads again in MiXCR, with one record for every CDR3 protein. The sample has 350,000 or so distinct CDR3 sequences; over 15% are singletons. Sequencing was performed on blood. The receptor source for this set is a woman between 35 and 50 years old with Graves' ophthalmopathy.

This clonotype was seen ten or more times. The gene calls are TRBV28 and TRBJ1-5; D is unclear. The V end lost 6 bases, the J end lost 1 base, and 13 bases lay between the germline ends. Germline values: CDR1 MDHEN, CDR2 SYDVKM. The CDR3 spans 15 residues. CDR3 DNA: TGTGCCAGCAGCCCCATCTCGGGAAGCAATCAGCCCCAGCATTTT. This encodes CASSPISGSNQPQHF.

This clonotype was seen at least ten times. The genes are TRBV28 and TRBJ1-1; no firm D call. This CDR3 has 13 amino acids. Germline assignment: CDR1 MDHEN and CDR2 SYDVKM. Trimming cost V 6 bases and J 6 bases, with 14 bases left between them. The CDR3 region has the DNA TGTGCCAGCAGGCTGCGCGGGGAGCCTGAAGCTTTCTTT. Translating it yields CASRLRGEPEAFF.

A remark on this clonotype: The junction does not match germline at one end; this may be a read error. V is TRBV6-1 and J is TRBJ2-7; D is perhaps TRBD1 (6 bases). This CDR3 is built from 13 residues. The germline V gene has CDR1 MNHNS and CDR2 SASEGT. DNA for the CDR3: TGTGCCAGCAGCCTGACAGGCTCCTACGAGCAGTCCTTC. It is translated as CASSLTGSYEQSF.

The CDR3 sequence is CASSLSGSGVETQYF. The DNA for the CDR3 is TGTGCCAGCAGTTTAAGTGGTAGCGGGGTGGAGACCCAGTACTTC. The gene calls are TRBV27 and TRBJ2-5; 8 nucleotides agree with TRBD2. Trimming cost V 2 bases and J 5 bases; bases outside gene matches: 7. CDR3 length: 15 amino acids. The germline CDR1 and CDR2 sequences are MNHEY and SMNVEV (reference sequence).

In its sample, this clonotype was seen many times. The V and J genes are TRBV27 and TRBJ2-5; D might be TRBD1 or TRBD2, each matching 5 bases. CDR3 length: 13 amino acids. Trimming removed 5 bases at V and 5 bases at J, with 12 bases between. Germline V gene sequence: CDR1 MNHEY, CDR2 SMNVEV (reference sequence). CDR3: CASSPTGPETQYF. CDR3 coding DNA: TGTGCCAGCAGTCCAACGGGACCGGAGACCCAGTACTTC.

This clonotype was counted many times. The genes are TRBV27 and TRBJ2-7, with D possibly TRBD1 on 6 matching bases. The V and J ends lost 3 bases and 2 bases respectively, with 17 bases between them. This CDR3 spans 16 amino acids. Germline CDR1 and CDR2: MNHEY and SMNVEV (reference sequence). CDR3 sequence: CASSFSPTGTTYEQYF. The DNA for the CDR3 is TGTGCCAGCAGTTTTTCCCCAACCGGGACAACCTACGAGCAGTACTTC.

In its sample, this clonotype was seen many times. V gene TRBV4-2 combines with J gene TRBJ1-1; D is possibly TRBD1 (6 bases). V gave up 2 bases and J gave up 0 bases, with 10 bases separating them. The CDR3 is 15 amino acids. The germline V gene encodes CDR1 LGHNA and CDR2 YNFKEQ. CDR3 nucleotides: TGTGCCAGCAGCCAATTGACAGGAATGAACACTGAAGCTTTCTTT. This translates into CASSQLTGMNTEAFF.

The chain carries TRBV19 and TRBJ2-2; D remains unclear. The CDR3 has 14 amino acids. Germline CDR1 and CDR2: LNHDA and SQIVND (reference sequence). V lost 3 bases, J lost 8 bases, and 13 bases lay in between. This chain's CDR3 is CASSISPNQGELFF. Here the CDR3 DNA reads TGTGCCAGTAGTATTAGCCCAAATCAAGGGGAGCTGTTTTTT.

This clonotype has ten or more counts. This chain links TRBV2 with TRBJ1-2; D may be TRBD1 (5 bases). From germline, CDR1 is SNHLY and CDR2 FYNNEI. This CDR3 spans 15 amino acids. V was trimmed by 5 bases and J by 0 bases, leaving 13 bases between them. The CDR3 nucleotides read TGTGCCAGCAGTATCAGACAGTCAGCTAACTATGGCTACACCTTC. It translates to CASSIRQSANYGYTF.

This clonotype came up many times. The chain joins TRBV10-3 to TRBJ2-5; D is perhaps TRBD2 (6 bases). CDR1 and CDR2 (germline): ENHRY, SYGVKD. V was pared by 4 bases and J by 5 bases, with 8 bases between. The CDR3 contains 12 residues. The CDR3 protein is CAISAAGETQYF. The CDR3 region has the DNA TGTGCCATCAGTGCGGCGGGGGAGACCCAGTACTTC.

The sample holds many counts of this clonotype. The chain combines TRBV28 with TRBJ2-5; D perhaps matches TRBD2 (6 bases). The germline gives CDR1 MDHEN, CDR2 SYDVKM. Deletions cut 8 bases from V and 2 bases from J, with 9 bases between. The CDR3 totals 12 residues. The CDR3 DNA follows: TGTGCCAGCGGGGCGGGACAAGAGACCCAGTACTTC. This translates into CASGAGQETQYF.

Many counts were recorded for this clonotype. The rearrangement joins TRBV12-3 or TRBV12-4 to TRBJ1-5; 8 bases fit TRBD1. V shed 6 bases and J 2 bases; nucleotides not matched to a gene: 3. CDR3 length equals 14 residues. In DNA, the CDR3 is TGTGCCAGCAGCCAGACAGGGGGCAATCAGCCCCAGCATTTT. Its protein product is CASSQTGGNQPQHF.

Ten or more counts support this clonotype. The chain has TRBV6-1 and TRBJ2-3; D possibly corresponds to TRBD1 (5 bases). Trimming left V 4 bases short and J 0 bases short, with 8 bases between. The CDR3 loop spans 14 amino acids. In germline, CDR1 is MNHNS, CDR2 SASEGT. CDR3 coding DNA: TGTGCCAGCAGTGGTCAGGGAAGCACAGATACGCAGTATTTT. Its translation: CASSGQGSTDTQYF.

This clonotype was seen many times. V gene TRBV10-3 combines with J gene TRBJ2-7; 9 bases align to TRBD1. Germline V gene data show CDR1 as ENHRY and CDR2 as SYGVKD. Trimming took 8 bases from V and 0 from J; bases not matched to a gene: 8. This CDR3 contains 15 residues. CDR3 nucleotide sequence: TGTGCCATCTCATCGGGACAGGGCTTCTCCTACGAGCAGTACTTC. It yields the protein CAISSGQGFSYEQYF.

This clonotype came up a few times. J is TRBJ1-1 and V is TRBV6-2 or TRBV6-3; D is unclear. V was clipped by 0 bases and J by 7 bases, with 12 bases between them. Germline V gene lookup returns CDR1 MNHEY and CDR2 SVGEGT. This CDR3 contains 14 residues. This CDR3 is CASSYSKVANEAFF. As DNA, the CDR3 is TGTGCCAGCAGTTACTCGAAGGTGGCGAATGAAGCTTTCTTT.

This clonotype was seen many times. The chain recombines TRBV6-1 with TRBJ2-5; D remains ambiguous. CDR1 and CDR2 (germline): MNHNS, SASEGT. The CDR3 is made up of 15 amino acids. Trimming pared 2 bases from V and 1 base from J, leaving 11 bases between. The CDR3 DNA reads TGTGCCAGCAGTGAATGGAGTTTGGGCCAAGAGACCCAGTACTTC. Protein: CASSEWSLGQETQYF.

This clonotype was detected ten times or more. The chain joins TRBV12-3 or TRBV12-4 to TRBJ2-7, with D perhaps being TRBD1 or TRBD2 (6 bases each). Trimming removed 5 bases from V and 4 bases from J, with 15 bases in between. The CDR3 extends over 14 amino acids. CDR3 protein: CASSRTQGRYEQYF. CDR3 coding DNA: TGTGCCAGCAGTCGGACCCAGGGGAGGTACGAGCAGTACTTC.

The J gene is TRBJ1-2, the V gene TRBV6-1, with D uncertain. This CDR3 comprises 13 residues. Deletions cut 1 base from V and 4 bases from J, with 7 bases between. Per germline, CDR1 MNHNS and CDR2 SASEGT. The CDR3, as DNA: TGTGCCAGCAGTGAAGACAGCTCCTATGGCTACACCTTC. Translating it yields CASSEDSSYGYTF.

This clonotype was detected many times. The chain employs TRBV4-1 and TRBJ2-7, with 9 bases aligning to TRBD1. CDR1 and CDR2 from the germline V gene are MGHRA and YSYEKL. The CDR3 covers 15 residues. The V segment lost 2 bases and the J segment 5 bases; nucleotides outside the gene matches: 7. The CDR3 DNA reads TGCGCCAGCAGCCAACTTGGGACAGGGCTAAACGAGCAGTACTTC. Its protein is CASSQLGTGLNEQYF.

This clonotype was observed at least ten times. The V call is TRBV30, the J call TRBJ1-2; D is possibly TRBD1 (5 bases). The CDR3 spans 16 residues. Germline CDR1 and CDR2: GTSNPN and SVGIG (reference sequence). V lost 3 bases and J 8 bases, leaving 25 bases between the germline ends. The CDR3 region is CAWSPTGWGESQGYTF. CDR3 DNA sequence: TGTGCCTGGAGCCCCACAGGCTGGGGGGAGAGTCAAGGCTACACCTTC.